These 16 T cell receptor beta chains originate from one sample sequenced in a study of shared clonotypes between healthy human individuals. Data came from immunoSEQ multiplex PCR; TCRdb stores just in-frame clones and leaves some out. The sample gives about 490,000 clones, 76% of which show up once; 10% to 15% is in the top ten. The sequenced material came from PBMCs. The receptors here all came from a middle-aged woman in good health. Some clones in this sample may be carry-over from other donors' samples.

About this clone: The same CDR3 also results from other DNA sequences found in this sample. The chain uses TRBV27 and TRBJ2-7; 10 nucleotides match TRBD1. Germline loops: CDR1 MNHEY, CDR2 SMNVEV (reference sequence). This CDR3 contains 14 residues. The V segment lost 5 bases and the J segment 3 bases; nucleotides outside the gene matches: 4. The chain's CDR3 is CASSPRTGGYEQYF. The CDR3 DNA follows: TGTGCCAGCAGTCCCCGGACAGGGGGCTACGAGCAGTACTTC.

The CDR3: CASSGTTTSGGEQFF. The CDR3 DNA reads as TGTGCCAGCTCCGGAACTACGACTAGCGGGGGTGAGCAGTTCTTC. The V and J genes are TRBV18 and TRBJ2-1; TRBD2 agrees at 12 bases. The CDR3 consists of 15 residues. Germline trimming cut 6 bases from V and 9 bases from J; bases unmatched to any gene: 9. CDR1 is KGHSH, CDR2 LQKENI, per germline.

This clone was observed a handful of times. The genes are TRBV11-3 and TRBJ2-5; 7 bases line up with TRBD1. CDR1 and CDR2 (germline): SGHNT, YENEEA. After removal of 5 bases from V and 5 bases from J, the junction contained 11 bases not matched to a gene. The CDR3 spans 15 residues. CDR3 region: CASSPGIGGGETQYF. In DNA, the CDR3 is TGTGCCAGCAGCCCAGGCATAGGGGGCGGGGAGACCCAGTACTTC.

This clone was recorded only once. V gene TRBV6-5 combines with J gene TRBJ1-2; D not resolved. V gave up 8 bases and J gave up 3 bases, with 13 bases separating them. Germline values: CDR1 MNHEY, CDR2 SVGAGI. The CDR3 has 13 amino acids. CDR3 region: CASLNRGDYGYTF. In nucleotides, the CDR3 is TGTGCCAGCCTCAACCGCGGGGACTATGGCTACACCTTC.

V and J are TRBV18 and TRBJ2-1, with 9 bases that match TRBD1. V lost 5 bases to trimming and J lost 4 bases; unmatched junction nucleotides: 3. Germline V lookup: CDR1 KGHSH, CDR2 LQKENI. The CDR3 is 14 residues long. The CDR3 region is CASSSGTGYNEQFF. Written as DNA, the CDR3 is TGTGCCAGCTCATCCGGGACAGGGTACAATGAGCAGTTCTTC.

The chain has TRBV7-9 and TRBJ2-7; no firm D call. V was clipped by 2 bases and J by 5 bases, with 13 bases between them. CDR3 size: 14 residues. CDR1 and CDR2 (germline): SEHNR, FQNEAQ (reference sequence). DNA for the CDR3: TGTGCCAGCAGCTTATCCCCCCTTTGGGACGAGCAGTACTTC. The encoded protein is CASSLSPLWDEQYF.

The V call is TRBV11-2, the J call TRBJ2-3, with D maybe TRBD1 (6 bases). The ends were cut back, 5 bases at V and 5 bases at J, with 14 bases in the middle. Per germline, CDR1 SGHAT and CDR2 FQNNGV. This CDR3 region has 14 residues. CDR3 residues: CASSPRTVEDTQYF. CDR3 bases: TGTGCCAGCAGCCCCCGGACAGTTGAAGATACGCAGTATTTT.

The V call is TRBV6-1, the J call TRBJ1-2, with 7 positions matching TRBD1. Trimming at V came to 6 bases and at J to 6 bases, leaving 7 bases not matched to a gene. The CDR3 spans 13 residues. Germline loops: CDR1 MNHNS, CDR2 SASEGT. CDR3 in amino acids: CASREYTGDGYTF. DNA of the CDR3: TGTGCCAGCAGGGAATACACAGGGGATGGCTACACCTTC.

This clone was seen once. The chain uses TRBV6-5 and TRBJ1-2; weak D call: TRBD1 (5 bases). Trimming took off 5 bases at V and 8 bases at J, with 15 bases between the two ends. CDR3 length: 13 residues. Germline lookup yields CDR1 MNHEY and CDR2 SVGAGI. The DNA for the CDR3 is TGTGCCAGCAGTCCTCGGACAACCCAGGGCTACACCTTC. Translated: CASSPRTTQGYTF.

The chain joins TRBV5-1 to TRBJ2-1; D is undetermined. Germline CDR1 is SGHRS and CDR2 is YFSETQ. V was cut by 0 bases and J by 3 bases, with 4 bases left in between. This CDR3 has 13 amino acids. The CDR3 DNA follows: TGCGCCAGCAGCTTGGGAGGCTACAATGAGCAGTTCTTC. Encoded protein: CASSLGGYNEQFF.

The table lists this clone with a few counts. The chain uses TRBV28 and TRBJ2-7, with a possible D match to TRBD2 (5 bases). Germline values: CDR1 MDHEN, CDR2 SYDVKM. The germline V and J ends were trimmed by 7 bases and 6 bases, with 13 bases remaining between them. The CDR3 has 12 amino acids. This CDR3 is CASTRGFREQYF. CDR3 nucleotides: TGTGCCAGCACCCGCGGGTTCCGCGAGCAGTACTTC.

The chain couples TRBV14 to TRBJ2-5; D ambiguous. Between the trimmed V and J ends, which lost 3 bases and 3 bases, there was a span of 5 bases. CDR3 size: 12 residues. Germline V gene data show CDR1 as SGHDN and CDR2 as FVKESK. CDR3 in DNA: TGTGCCAGCAGCCAGACAAAAGAGACCCAGTACTTC. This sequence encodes CASSQTKETQYF. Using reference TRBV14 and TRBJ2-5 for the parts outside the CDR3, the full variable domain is EAGVTQFPSHSVIEKGQTVTLRCDPISGHDNLYWYRRVMGKEIKFLLHFVKESKQDESGMPNNRFLAERTGGTYSTLKVQPAELEDSGVYFCASSQTKETQYFGPGTRLLVL.

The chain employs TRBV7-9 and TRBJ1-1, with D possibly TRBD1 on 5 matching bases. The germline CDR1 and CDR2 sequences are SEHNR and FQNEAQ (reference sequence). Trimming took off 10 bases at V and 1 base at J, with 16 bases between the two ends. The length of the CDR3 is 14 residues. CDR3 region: CATLLGRGNTEAFF. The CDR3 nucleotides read TGTGCCACCCTTTTAGGTAGGGGGAACACTGAAGCTTTCTTT.

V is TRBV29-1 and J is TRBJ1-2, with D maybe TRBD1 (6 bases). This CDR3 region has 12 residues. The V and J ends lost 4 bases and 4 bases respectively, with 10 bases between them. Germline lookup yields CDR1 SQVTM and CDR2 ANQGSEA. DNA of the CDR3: TGCAGCGTTGCCGGGACACCCTATGGCTACACCTTC. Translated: CSVAGTPYGYTF. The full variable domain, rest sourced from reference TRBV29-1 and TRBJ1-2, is SAVISQKPSRDICQRGTSLTIQCQVDSQVTMMFWYRQQPGQSLTLIATANQGSEATYESGFVIDKFPISRPNLTFSTLTVSNMSPEDSSIYLCSVAGTPYGYTFGSGTRLTVV.

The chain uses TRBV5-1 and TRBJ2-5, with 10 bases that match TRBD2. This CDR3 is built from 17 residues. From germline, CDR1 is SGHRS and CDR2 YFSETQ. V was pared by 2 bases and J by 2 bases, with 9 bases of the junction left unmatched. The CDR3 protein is CASSLFRAGGEQETQYF. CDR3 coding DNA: TGCGCCAGCAGCTTATTCCGAGCGGGAGGGGAGCAAGAGACCCAGTACTTC.

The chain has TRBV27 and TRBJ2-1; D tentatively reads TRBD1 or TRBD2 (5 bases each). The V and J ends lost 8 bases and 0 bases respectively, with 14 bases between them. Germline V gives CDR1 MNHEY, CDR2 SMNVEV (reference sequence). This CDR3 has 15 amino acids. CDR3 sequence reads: CASGTSGSSYNEQFF. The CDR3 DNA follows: TGTGCCAGCGGGACGTCGGGGAGCTCCTACAATGAGCAGTTCTTC.